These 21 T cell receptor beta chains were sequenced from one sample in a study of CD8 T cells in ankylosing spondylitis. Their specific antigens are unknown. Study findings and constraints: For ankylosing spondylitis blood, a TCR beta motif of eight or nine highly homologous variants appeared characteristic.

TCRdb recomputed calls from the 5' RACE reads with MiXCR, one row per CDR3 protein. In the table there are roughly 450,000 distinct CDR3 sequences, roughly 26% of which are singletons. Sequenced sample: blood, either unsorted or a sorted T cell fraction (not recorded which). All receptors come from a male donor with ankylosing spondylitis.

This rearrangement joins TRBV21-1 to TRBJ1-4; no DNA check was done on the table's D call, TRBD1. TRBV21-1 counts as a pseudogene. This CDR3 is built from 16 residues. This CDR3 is CASSKVDRGRDEKLFF. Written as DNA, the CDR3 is TGTGCCAGCAGCAAAGTCGACAGGGGGCGCGATGAAAAACTGTTTTTT.

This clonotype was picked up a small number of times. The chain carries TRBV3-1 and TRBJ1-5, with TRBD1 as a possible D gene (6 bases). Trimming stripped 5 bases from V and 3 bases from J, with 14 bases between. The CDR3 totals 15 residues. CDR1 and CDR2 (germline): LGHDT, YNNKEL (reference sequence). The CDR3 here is CASSDGTIANQPQHF. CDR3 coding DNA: TGTGCCAGCAGCGATGGGACAATCGCCAATCAGCCCCAGCATTTT. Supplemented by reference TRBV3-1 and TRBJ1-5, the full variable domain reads DTAVSQTPKYLVTQMGNDKSIKCEQNLGHDTMYWYKQDSKKFLKIMFSYNNKELIINETVPNRFSPKSPDKAHLNLHINSLELGDSAVYFCASSDGTIANQPQHFGDGTRLSIL.

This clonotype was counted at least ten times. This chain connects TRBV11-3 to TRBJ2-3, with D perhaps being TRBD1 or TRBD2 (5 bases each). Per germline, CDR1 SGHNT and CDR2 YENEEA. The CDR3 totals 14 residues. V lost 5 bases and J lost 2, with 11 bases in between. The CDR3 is CASSPRDLTDTQYF. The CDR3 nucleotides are TGTGCCAGCAGCCCGAGGGACCTCACAGATACGCAGTATTTT.

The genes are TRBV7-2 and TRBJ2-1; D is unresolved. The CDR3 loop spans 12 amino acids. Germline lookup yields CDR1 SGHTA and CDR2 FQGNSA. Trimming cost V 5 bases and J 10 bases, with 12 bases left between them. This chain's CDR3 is CASSPPSAEQFF. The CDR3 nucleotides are TGTGCCAGCAGCCCCCCCTCGGCGGAGCAGTTCTTC.

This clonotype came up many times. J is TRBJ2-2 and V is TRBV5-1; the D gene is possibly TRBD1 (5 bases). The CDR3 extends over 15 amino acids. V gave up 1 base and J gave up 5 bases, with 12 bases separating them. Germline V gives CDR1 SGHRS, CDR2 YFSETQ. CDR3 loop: CASSLTGPGTGELFF. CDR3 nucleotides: TGCGCCAGCAGCTTGACAGGTCCTGGGACCGGGGAGCTGTTTTTT. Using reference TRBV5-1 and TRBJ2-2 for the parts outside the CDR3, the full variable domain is KAGVTQTPRYLIKTRGQQVTLSCSPISGHRSVSWYQQTPGQGLQFLFEYFSETQRNKGNFPGRFSGRQFSNSRSEMNVSTLELGDSALYLCASSLTGPGTGELFFGEGSRLTVL.

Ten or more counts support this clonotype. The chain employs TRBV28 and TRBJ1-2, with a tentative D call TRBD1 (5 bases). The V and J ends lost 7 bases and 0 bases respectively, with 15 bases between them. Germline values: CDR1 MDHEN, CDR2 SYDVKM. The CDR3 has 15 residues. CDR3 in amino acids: CASIPSTGPNYGYTF. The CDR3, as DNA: TGTGCCAGCATTCCATCCACGGGACCTAACTATGGCTACACCTTC.

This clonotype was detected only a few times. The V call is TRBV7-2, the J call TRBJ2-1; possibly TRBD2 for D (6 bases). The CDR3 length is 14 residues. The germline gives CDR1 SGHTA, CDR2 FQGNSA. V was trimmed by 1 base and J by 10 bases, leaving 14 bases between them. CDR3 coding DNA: TGTGCCAGCAGCTTAGGCGGGAAACTAGAAGAGCAGTTCTTC. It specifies CASSLGGKLEEQFF. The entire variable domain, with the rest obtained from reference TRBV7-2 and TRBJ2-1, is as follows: GAGVSQSPSNKVTEKGKDVELRCDPISGHTALYWYRQSLGQGLEFLIYFQGNSAPDKSGLPSDRFSAERTGGSVSTLTIQRTQQEDSAVYLCASSLGGKLEEQFFGPGTRLTVL.

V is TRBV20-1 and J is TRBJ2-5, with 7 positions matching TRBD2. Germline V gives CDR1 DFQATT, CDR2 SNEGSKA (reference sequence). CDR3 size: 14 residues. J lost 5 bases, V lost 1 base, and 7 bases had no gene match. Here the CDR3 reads CSARGLAGDETQYF. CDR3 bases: TGCAGTGCTAGAGGCTTGGCGGGGGACGAGACCCAGTACTTC.

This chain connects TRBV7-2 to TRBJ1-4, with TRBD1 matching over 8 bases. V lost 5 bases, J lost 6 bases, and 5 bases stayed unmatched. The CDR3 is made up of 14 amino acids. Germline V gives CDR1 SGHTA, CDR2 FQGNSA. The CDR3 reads CASSTGTGHEKLFF. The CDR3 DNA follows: TGTGCCAGCAGCACCGGGACAGGTCATGAAAAACTGTTTTTT.

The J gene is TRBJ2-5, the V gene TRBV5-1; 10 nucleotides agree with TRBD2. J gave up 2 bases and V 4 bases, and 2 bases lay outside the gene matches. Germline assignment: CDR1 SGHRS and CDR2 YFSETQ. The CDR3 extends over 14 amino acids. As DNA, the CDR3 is TGCGCCAGCAGCCCGGGACTAGCGCAAGAGACCCAGTACTTC. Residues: CASSPGLAQETQYF.

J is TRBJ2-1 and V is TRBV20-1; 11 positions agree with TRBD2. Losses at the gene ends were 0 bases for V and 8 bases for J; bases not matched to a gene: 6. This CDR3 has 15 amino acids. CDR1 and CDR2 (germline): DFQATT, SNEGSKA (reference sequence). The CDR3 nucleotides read TGCAGTGCTAGAGATCCACTAGCGGGAGACCATGAGCAGTTCTTC. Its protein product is CSARDPLAGDHEQFF.

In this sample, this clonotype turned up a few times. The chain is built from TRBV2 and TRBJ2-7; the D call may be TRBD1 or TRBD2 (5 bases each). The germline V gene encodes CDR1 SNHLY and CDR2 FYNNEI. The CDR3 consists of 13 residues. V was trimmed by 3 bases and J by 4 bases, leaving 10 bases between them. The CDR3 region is CASSEQGVYEQYV. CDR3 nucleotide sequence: TGTGCCAGCAGTGAGCAGGGAGTGTACGAGCAGTACGTC.

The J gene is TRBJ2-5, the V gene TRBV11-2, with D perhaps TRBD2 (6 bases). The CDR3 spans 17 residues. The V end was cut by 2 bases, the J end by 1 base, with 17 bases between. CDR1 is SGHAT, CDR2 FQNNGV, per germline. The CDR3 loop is CASSLNRGRGAQETQYF. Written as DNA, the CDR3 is TGTGCCAGCAGCTTAAACCGGGGGAGAGGGGCCCAAGAGACCCAGTACTTC.

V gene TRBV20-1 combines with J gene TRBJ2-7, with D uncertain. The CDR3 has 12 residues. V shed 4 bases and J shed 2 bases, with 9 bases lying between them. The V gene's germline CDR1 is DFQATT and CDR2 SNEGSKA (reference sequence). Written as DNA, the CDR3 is TGCAGTGCTATGAAAGACCCCTACGAGCAGTACGTC. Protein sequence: CSAMKDPYEQYV.

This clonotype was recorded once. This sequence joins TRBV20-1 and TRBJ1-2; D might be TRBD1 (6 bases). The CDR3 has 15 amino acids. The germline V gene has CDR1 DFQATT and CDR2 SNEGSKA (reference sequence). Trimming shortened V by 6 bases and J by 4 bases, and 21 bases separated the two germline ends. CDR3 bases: TGCAGTGCAAGCCTGGAGGGGGGTTATACCTATGGCTACACCTTC. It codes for CSASLEGGYTYGYTF.

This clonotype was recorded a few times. CDR3: CASSPWDTEAFF. DNA of the CDR3: TGTGCCAGCAGTCCGTGGGACACTGAAGCTTTCTTT. This sequence joins TRBV27 and TRBJ1-1, with unresolved D. Trimming took off 5 bases at V and 3 bases at J, with 7 bases between the two ends. This CDR3 is 12 amino acids long. Germline CDR1 MNHEY, CDR2 SMNVEV (reference sequence).

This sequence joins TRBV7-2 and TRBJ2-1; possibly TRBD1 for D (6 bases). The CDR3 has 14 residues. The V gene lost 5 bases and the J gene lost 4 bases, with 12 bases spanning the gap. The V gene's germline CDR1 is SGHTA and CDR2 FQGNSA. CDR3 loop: CASSPSRGYNEQFF. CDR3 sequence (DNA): TGTGCCAGCAGCCCCTCCAGGGGATACAATGAGCAGTTCTTC.

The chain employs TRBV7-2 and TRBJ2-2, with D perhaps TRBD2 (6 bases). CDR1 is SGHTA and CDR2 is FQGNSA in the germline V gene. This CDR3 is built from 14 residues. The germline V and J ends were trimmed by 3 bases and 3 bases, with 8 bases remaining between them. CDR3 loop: CASSLDYYTGELFF. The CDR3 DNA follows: TGTGCCAGCAGCTTGGACTACTACACCGGGGAGCTGTTTTTT. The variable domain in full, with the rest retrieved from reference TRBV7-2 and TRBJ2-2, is GAGVSQSPSNKVTEKGKDVELRCDPISGHTALYWYRQSLGQGLEFLIYFQGNSAPDKSGLPSDRFSAERTGGSVSTLTIQRTQQEDSAVYLCASSLDYYTGELFFGEGSRLTVL.

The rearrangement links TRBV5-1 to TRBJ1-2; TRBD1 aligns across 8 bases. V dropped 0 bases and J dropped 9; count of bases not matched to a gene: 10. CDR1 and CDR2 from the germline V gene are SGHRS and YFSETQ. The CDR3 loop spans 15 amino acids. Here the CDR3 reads CASSLVGTGIVRYTF. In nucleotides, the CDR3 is TGCGCCAGCAGCTTGGTGGGGACAGGCATTGTTCGCTACACCTTC.

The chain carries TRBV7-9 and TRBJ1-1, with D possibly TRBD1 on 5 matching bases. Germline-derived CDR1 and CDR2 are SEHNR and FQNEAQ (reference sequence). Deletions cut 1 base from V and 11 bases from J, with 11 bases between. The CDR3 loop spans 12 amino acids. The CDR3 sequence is CASSLGQAGAFF. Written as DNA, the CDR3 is TGTGCCAGCAGCTTAGGGCAAGCAGGGGCTTTCTTT. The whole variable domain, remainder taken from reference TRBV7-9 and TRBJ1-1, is DTGVSQNPRHKITKRGQNVTFRCDPISEHNRLYWYRQTLGQGPEFLTYFQNEAQLEKSRLLSDRFSAERPKGSFSTLEIQRTEQGDSAMYLCASSLGQAGAFFGQGTRLTVV.

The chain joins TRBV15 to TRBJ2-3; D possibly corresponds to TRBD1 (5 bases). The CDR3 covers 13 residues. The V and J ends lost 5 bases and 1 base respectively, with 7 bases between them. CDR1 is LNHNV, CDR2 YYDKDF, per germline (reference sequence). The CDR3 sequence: CATSVRGTDTQYF. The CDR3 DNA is TGTGCCACCAGCGTCAGGGGCACAGATACGCAGTATTTT.